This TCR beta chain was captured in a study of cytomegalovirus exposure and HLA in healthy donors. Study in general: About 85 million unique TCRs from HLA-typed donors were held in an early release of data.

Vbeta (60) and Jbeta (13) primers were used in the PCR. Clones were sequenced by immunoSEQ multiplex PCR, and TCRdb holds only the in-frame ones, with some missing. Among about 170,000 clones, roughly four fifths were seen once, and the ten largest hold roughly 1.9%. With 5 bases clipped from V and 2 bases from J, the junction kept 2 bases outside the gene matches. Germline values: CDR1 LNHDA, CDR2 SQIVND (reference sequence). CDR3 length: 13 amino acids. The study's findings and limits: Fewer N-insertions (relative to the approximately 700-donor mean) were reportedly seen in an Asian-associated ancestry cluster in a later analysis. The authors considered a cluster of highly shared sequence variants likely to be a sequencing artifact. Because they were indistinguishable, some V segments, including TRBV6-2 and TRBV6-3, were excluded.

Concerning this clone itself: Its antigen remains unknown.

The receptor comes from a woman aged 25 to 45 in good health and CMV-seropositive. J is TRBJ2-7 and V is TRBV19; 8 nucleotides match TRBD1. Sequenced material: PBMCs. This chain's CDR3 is CASSLDRAYEQYF. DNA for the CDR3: TGTGCCAGTAGTTTGGACAGGGCCTACGAGCAGTACTTC. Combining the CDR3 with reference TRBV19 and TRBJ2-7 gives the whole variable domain DGGITQSPKYLFRKEGQNVTLSCEQNLNHDAMYWYRQDPGQGLRLIYYSQIVNDFQKGDIAEGYSVSREKKESFPLTVTSAQKNPTAFYLCASSLDRAYEQYFGPGTRLTVT.